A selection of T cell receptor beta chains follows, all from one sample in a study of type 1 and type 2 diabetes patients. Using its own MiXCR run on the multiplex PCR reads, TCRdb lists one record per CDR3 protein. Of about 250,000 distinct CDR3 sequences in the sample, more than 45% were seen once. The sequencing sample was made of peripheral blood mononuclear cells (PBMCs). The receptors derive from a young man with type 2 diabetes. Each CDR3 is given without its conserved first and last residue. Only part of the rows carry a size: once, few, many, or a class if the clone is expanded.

CDR3 protein: SVRQGSGKGYT; clone size: .; J gene: TRBJ1-2; V gene: TRBV20-1
CDR3 protein: ASSTPTGGQF; clone size: .; J gene: TRBJ2-1; V gene: TRBV7-3
CDR3 protein: ASSRLRGVNYGYT; clone size: .; J gene: TRBJ1-2; V gene: TRBV2
CDR3 protein: SAQAGAIYEQF; clone size: .; J gene: TRBJ2-1; V gene: TRBV20-1
CDR3 protein: ASSQEGLADEAF; clone size: many; J gene: TRBJ1-1; V gene: TRBV4-1
CDR3 protein: ASEGAGGSYEQY; clone size: .; J gene: TRBJ2-7; V gene: TRBV2
CDR3 protein: ASSLVSGVLVETQY; clone size: .; J gene: TRBJ2-5; V gene: TRBV5-6
CDR3 protein: ASSQIANKETQY; clone size: few; J gene: TRBJ2-5; V gene: TRBV4-1
CDR3 protein: ASSPSAGGRRPSTDTQY; clone size: few; J gene: TRBJ2-3; V gene: TRBV7-2
CDR3 protein: ASSGRPNTEAF; clone size: .; J gene: TRBJ1-1; V gene: TRBV2
CDR3 protein: ASSRAGVGSPLH; clone size: .; J gene: TRBJ1-6; V gene: TRBV5-8
CDR3 protein: SARMGAGQPQH; clone size: .; J gene: TRBJ1-5; V gene: TRBV20-1
CDR3 protein: AARFQGNTEAF; clone size: .; J gene: TRBJ1-1; V gene: TRBV15
CDR3 protein: ASSVGGPGANVLT; clone size: .; J gene: TRBJ2-6; V gene: TRBV9
CDR3 protein: ASSSKVIAGGYEQY; clone size: few; J gene: TRBJ2-7; V gene: TRBV7-2
CDR3 protein: ASSLEVANQETQY; clone size: .; J gene: TRBJ2-5; V gene: TRBV7-9
CDR3 protein: SVVEGVYNEQF; clone size: .; J gene: TRBJ2-1; V gene: TRBV29-1
CDR3 protein: ASSNEGDPQY; clone size: few; J gene: TRBJ2-7; V gene: TRBV19
CDR3 protein: ASRAENWVEQY; clone size: .; J gene: TRBJ2-7; V gene: TRBV7-9
CDR3 protein: ASSQAWGTGIHEQY; clone size: .; J gene: TRBJ2-7; V gene: TRBV2
CDR3 protein: ASSEGLATDTQY; clone size: .; J gene: TRBJ2-3; V gene: TRBV10-1
CDR3 protein: ASSFGGGQPQH; clone size: few; J gene: TRBJ1-5; V gene: TRBV27
CDR3 protein: ASSLVEDTQY; clone size: .; J gene: TRBJ2-3; V gene: TRBV7-8
CDR3 protein: ASSFDRVEQY; clone size: many; J gene: TRBJ2-7; V gene: TRBV19
CDR3 protein: ASSVGPSGSIGELF; clone size: few; J gene: TRBJ2-2; V gene: TRBV6-1
CDR3 protein: ASTRDGGGGPYEQY; clone size: .; J gene: TRBJ2-7; V gene: TRBV5-5
CDR3 protein: ASSWTGMNTEAF; clone size: few; J gene: TRBJ1-1; V gene: TRBV2
CDR3 protein: ASTDLFSGGHQPQH; clone size: .; J gene: TRBJ1-5; V gene: TRBV19
CDR3 protein: ASSQAQGYYGYT; clone size: .; J gene: TRBJ1-2; V gene: TRBV14
CDR3 protein: ASSITGTESNQPQH; clone size: .; J gene: TRBJ1-5; V gene: TRBV7-2
CDR3 protein: ASSLPVAGVDTQY; clone size: .; J gene: TRBJ2-3; V gene: TRBV19
CDR3 protein: ASRASDTQY; clone size: .; J gene: TRBJ2-3; V gene: TRBV6-6
CDR3 protein: ASSLNAGTYNEQF; clone size: few; J gene: TRBJ2-1; V gene: TRBV7-7
CDR3 protein: ASSISQGGTQY; clone size: .; J gene: TRBJ2-5; V gene: TRBV30
CDR3 protein: ASKFTWTVNTEAF; clone size: .; J gene: TRBJ1-1; V gene: TRBV4-1
CDR3 protein: ASSIGASLNEKLF; clone size: few; J gene: TRBJ1-4; V gene: TRBV19
CDR3 protein: SVEGHRVRADTQY; clone size: .; J gene: TRBJ2-3; V gene: TRBV29-1
CDR3 protein: ASSLERINEKLF; clone size: few; J gene: TRBJ1-4; V gene: TRBV7-9
CDR3 protein: ASSLGQGIRLLRYEQY; clone size: few; J gene: TRBJ2-7; V gene: TRBV28
CDR3 protein: ASSVERSGNTIY; clone size: .; J gene: TRBJ1-3; V gene: TRBV9
CDR3 protein: AWSVIAGGADTQY; clone size: few; J gene: TRBJ2-3; V gene: TRBV30
CDR3 protein: ATQRGGGELF; clone size: few; J gene: TRBJ2-2; V gene: TRBV6-6
CDR3 protein: ASSMLIMSNQPQH; clone size: .; J gene: TRBJ1-5; V gene: TRBV19
CDR3 protein: ASSTGTGGSGPQH; clone size: few; J gene: TRBJ1-5; V gene: TRBV2
CDR3 protein: ASSTSSSYNEQF; clone size: few; J gene: TRBJ2-1; V gene: TRBV2
CDR3 protein: ASSQDSGINTGELF; clone size: .; J gene: TRBJ2-2; V gene: TRBV4-1